The TCR beta chain under discussion was sequenced for a study of blood T cell repertoires in COVID-19. Produced via immunoSEQ multiplex PCR; TCRdb's table is partial and in-frame only. The sample shows approximately 150,000 clones, roughly four fifths of them seen only once. The V and J ends lost 3 bases and 7 bases, in that order; junction bases with no gene match: 6. This CDR3 is 14 amino acids long. Looked up from germline, CDR1 is MNHNS and CDR2 is SASEGT. Sequenced input: PBMCs or T cells enriched from blood (not recorded which). V is TRBV6-1 and J is TRBJ2-1, with 7 bases fitting TRBD1. This receptor was taken from a woman aged 50 to 60 with acute COVID-19. Here the CDR3 reads CASSDRQGFNEQFF. The CDR3 coding sequence is TGTGCCAGCAGTGACAGACAGGGTTTTAATGAGCAGTTCTTC.